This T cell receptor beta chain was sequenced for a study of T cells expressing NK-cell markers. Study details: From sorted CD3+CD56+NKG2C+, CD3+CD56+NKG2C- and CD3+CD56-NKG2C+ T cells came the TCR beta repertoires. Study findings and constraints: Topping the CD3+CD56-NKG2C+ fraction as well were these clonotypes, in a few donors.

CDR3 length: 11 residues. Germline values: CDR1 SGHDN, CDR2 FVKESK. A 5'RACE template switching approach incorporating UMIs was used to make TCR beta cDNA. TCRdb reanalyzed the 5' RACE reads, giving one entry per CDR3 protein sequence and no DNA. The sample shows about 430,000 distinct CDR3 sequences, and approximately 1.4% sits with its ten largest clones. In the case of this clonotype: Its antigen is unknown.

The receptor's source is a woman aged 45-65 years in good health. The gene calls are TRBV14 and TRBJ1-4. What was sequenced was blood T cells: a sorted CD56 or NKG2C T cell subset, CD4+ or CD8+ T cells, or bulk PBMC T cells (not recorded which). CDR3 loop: CASSRHEKLFF.